This T cell receptor beta chain originates from a study of response to subunit inactivated influenza vaccine. As for this clonotype: The antigen is unknown.

Each CDR3 protein gets one entry after TCRdb re-called the RT-PCR reads with MiXCR. The sample lists over 750,000 distinct CDR3 sequences; around 20% were seen once. V lost 5 bases, J lost 5 bases, and 2 bases stayed unmatched. The germline CDR1 and CDR2 sequences are SGHTA and FQGNSA. CDR3 size: 14 residues. Study-wide findings and caveats: Authors suggested each seasonal influenza vaccination recruits few new T cells.

This clonotype originated in a man aged 50 to 59 who received an inactivated influenza vaccine. The sequencing here drew on PBMCs from blood, taken more than 4 days after vaccination. The rearrangement joins TRBV7-2 to TRBJ2-3, with TRBD2 matching 12 bases. CDR3 nucleotide sequence: TGTGCCAGCAGCGCGGGACTAGCGGGAGATACGCAGTATTTT. It yields the protein CASSAGLAGDTQYF.